This is a list of T cell receptor beta chains from one sample in a study of blood T cell repertoires in COVID-19. Libraries were prepared by immunoSEQ multiplex PCR; TCRdb keeps only in-frame clonotypes and omits some of them. The table shows more than 65,000 clones, with 85% occurring only once. Input material: peripheral blood. The origin of the receptors is an elderly man with acute or convalescent COVID-19. Each CDR3 is given with its conserved first and last residue. The order of the fields is clone size, D gene, J gene, V gene, CDR3 DNA, CDR3 protein. D genes are given only for firm matches. Only some rows state a clone size, as once, few, many or a class for expanded clones.

size: NA
D: NA
J: TRBJ1-2
V: TRBV5-4
DNA: TGTGCCAGCAGCTCGGGGGGTCCAGGGGCTAACTATGGCTACACCTTC
CDR3: CASSSGGPGANYGYTF

size: NA
D: TRBD1
J: TRBJ1-1
V: TRBV6-5
DNA: TGTGCCAGCAGTTACTACATTACAGGGGACACTGAAGCTTTCTTT
CDR3: CASSYYITGDTEAFF

size: NA
D: NA
J: TRBJ1-1
V: TRBV4-3
DNA: TGCGCCAGCAGCCAGGAGGGGCCACTGGGGACTGAAGCTTTCTTT
CDR3: CASSQEGPLGTEAFF

size: few
D: TRBD2
J: TRBJ2-5
V: TRBV7-2
DNA: TGTGCCAGCGGGGGACTAGCGGGGGTCCAAGAGACCCAGTACTTC
CDR3: CASGGLAGVQETQYF

size: once
D: NA
J: TRBJ2-6
V: TRBV18
DNA: TGTGCCAGCTCGCACAGGAACTCTGGGGCCAACGTCCTGACTTTC
CDR3: CASSHRNSGANVLTF

size: NA
D: NA
J: TRBJ2-7
V: TRBV6-5
DNA: TGTGCCAGCAGCAAACTCCGGGACACCTACTACGAGCAGTACTTC
CDR3: CASSKLRDTYYEQYF

size: NA
D: TRBD2
J: TRBJ2-1
V: TRBV10-3
DNA: TGTGCCATCAGTGGGAGGGGACTAGCGGGAGGAAATGAGCAGTTCTTC
CDR3: CAISGRGLAGGNEQFF

size: NA
D: NA
J: TRBJ1-1
V: TRBV29-1
DNA: TGCAGCGTTGGTACCAGGCTCGGCAGGCCGAACACTGAAGCTTTCTTT
CDR3: CSVGTRLGRPNTEAFF

size: once
D: NA
J: TRBJ2-3
V: TRBV27
DNA: TGTGCCAGCAGTCTAAACACAGATACGCAGTATTTT
CDR3: CASSLNTDTQYF

size: NA
D: TRBD1
J: TRBJ1-1
V: TRBV2
DNA: TGTGCCAGCATAAAGGACAGGGGTGGGACTGAAGCTTTCTTT
CDR3: CASIKDRGGTEAFF

size: NA
D: TRBD2
J: TRBJ2-7
V: TRBV30
DNA: TGTGCCCGGGGACTAGCGGGGGGGCGCGAGCAGTACTTC
CDR3: CARGLAGGREQYF

size: NA
D: TRBD1
J: TRBJ2-6
V: TRBV11-2
DNA: TGTGCCAGCAGCCCTAAGGACAGGGCGGGGGCCAACGTCCTGACTTTC
CDR3: CASSPKDRAGANVLTF

size: NA
D: TRBD2
J: TRBJ2-1
V: TRBV19
DNA: TGTGCCAGTAGTTCTGCGGGAGGGGACAATGAGCAGTTCTTC
CDR3: CASSSAGGDNEQFF

size: NA
D: NA
J: TRBJ1-4
V: TRBV14
DNA: TGTGCCAGCAGCCGGGGCGCCGATGCAACTAATGAAAAACTGTTTTTT
CDR3: CASSRGADATNEKLFF

size: NA
D: NA
J: TRBJ2-3
V: TRBV6-1
DNA: TGTGCCAGCAGTGAACAGGGTTCAGATACGCAGTATTTT
CDR3: CASSEQGSDTQYF

size: once
D: TRBD1
J: TRBJ1-6
V: TRBV19
DNA: TGTGCCAGTAGTCCACGGGACAGGAGAAATAATTCACCCCTCCACTTT
CDR3: CASSPRDRRNNSPLHF

size: NA
D: NA
J: TRBJ2-1
V: TRBV19
DNA: TGTGCCAGTAGTCCGGAGAGAGCGTATTCCTACAATGAGCAGTTCTTC
CDR3: CASSPERAYSYNEQFF

size: NA
D: NA
J: TRBJ2-3
V: TRBV11-2
DNA: TGTGCCAGCAGCTTAGGGTCAGGCACAGATACGCAGTATTTT
CDR3: CASSLGSGTDTQYF

size: NA
D: NA
J: TRBJ2-1
V: TRBV6-5
DNA: TGTGCCAGCAGTTATTTGTCCTCACGGGGAAATGAGCAGTTCTTC
CDR3: CASSYLSSRGNEQFF